This T cell receptor beta chain was captured in a study of blood T cell repertoires in COVID-19. Study-level information: Acute and convalescent COVID-19 specimens originated in the United States, Italy and Spain. T cells, B-cell-depleted T cells, or PBMCs provided the cDNA or gDNA that served as material.

V lost 0 bases to trimming and J lost 11 bases; unmatched junction nucleotides: 8. CDR3 length equals 15 residues. The V gene's germline CDR1 is SGHTA and CDR2 FQGNSA. In the original analysis: Reference gene primers were amplified, and this amplification served to estimate nucleated cell counts. Only in-frame clones appear in the TCRdb table, and some are missing; sequencing was by immunoSEQ multiplex PCR. V, J and clone size were drawn from that table, and D and trimming were deduced from the DNA. The sample contains about 210,000 clones, around four fifths of which appear only once. Sequenced sample: peripheral blood. The sequence was obtained from a woman in her 50s with acute or convalescent COVID-19. The chain is built from TRBV7-2 and TRBJ1-5; 9 bases are shared with TRBD1. For the CDR3, the DNA is TGTGCCAGCAGCTTAGCCGGGACAGGGATATCGGCCCAGCATTTT. It yields the protein CASSLAGTGISAQHF.